This passage covers 14 T cell receptor beta chains from one sample sequenced in a study of neurological immune-mediated disorders. TCRdb recomputed calls from the 5' RACE reads with MiXCR, one row per CDR3 protein. This table has tens of thousands of distinct CDR3 sequences, 4.5% appearing once. Sequencing was carried out using PBMCs. The receptor set was obtained from a young man with multiple sclerosis.

This clonotype was counted ten times or more. This sequence joins TRBV5-6 and TRBJ2-5; 7 positions agree with TRBD2. This CDR3 contains 13 residues. V lost 2 bases and J lost 3; bases outside the gene matches: 1. Germline CDR1 SGHDT, CDR2 YYEEEE. CDR3 amino acids: CASSFRGEETQYF. The DNA of the CDR3 is TGTGCCAGCAGCTTCCGGGGGGAAGAGACCCAGTACTTC.

This clonotype came up many times. The rearrangement joins TRBV5-1 to TRBJ2-7; maybe TRBD1 (6 bases). The CDR3 has 14 residues. CDR1 is SGHRS and CDR2 is YFSETQ in the germline V gene. Trimming took off 4 bases at V and 0 bases at J, with 11 bases between the two ends. The CDR3 bases are TGCGCCAGCAGCCCGCGGACAGACTCCTACGAGCAGTACTTC. It is translated as CASSPRTDSYEQYF.

This clonotype was counted many times. This sequence joins TRBV5-8 and TRBJ1-2, with TRBD1 matching over 8 bases. With V trimmed by 0 bases and J by 8 bases, 6 bases remained unmatched. Germline CDR1 SGHTS, CDR2 YDEGEE. This CDR3 contains 14 residues. CDR3: CASSLGQGAEGYTF. The CDR3 DNA sequence: TGTGCCAGCAGCTTGGGGCAGGGGGCTGAAGGCTACACCTTC.

This clonotype has more than one count but fewer than ten. The CDR3 DNA reads as TGTGCCAGCAGCCTGGGCCTACCCCCAGATACGCAGTATTTT. It encodes CASSLGLPPDTQYF. J is TRBJ2-3 and V is TRBV11-2; D gene uncertain. This CDR3 region has 14 residues. Germline CDR1 reads SGHAT; CDR2 reads FQNNGV. V was shortened by 5 bases and J by 4 bases, with 13 bases between the two germline ends.

This clonotype was counted many times. The rearrangement joins TRBV20-1 to TRBJ1-1; D gene uncertain. CDR1 is DFQATT, CDR2 SNEGSKA, per germline (reference sequence). The CDR3 sequence is 14 residues long. Trimming took 0 bases from V and 0 from J, leaving 8 bases between them. The CDR3 coding sequence is TGCAGTGCTAGAGATGACCGGATGAACACTGAAGCTTTCTTT. Residues: CSARDDRMNTEAFF.

This clonotype was counted a few times. This chain joins TRBV27 and TRBJ2-2; D is unclear. There are 14 residues in the CDR3. V dropped 3 bases and J dropped 3 bases, with 8 bases sitting between them. The germline gives CDR1 MNHEY, CDR2 SMNVEV (reference sequence). CDR3 amino acids: CASSFIKDTGELFF. The CDR3 nucleotides read TGTGCCAGCAGTTTCATAAAGGACACCGGGGAGCTGTTTTTT.

This clonotype was counted ten times or more. J is TRBJ1-2 and V is TRBV4-1, with D unclear. CDR1 is MGHRA and CDR2 is YSYEKL in the germline V gene. The CDR3 spans 14 residues. Trimming took off 0 bases at V and 4 bases at J, with 9 bases between the two ends. CDR3 sequence: CASSQEPHRYGYTF. The CDR3 coding sequence is TGCGCCAGCAGCCAAGAACCGCACCGCTATGGCTACACCTTC.

Only a few counts were recorded for this clonotype. The chain employs TRBV6-6 and TRBJ2-2; 9 bases are a match to TRBD1. CDR1 is MNHNY and CDR2 is SVGAGI in the germline V gene (reference sequence). V lost 6 bases to trimming and J lost 6 bases; unmatched junction nucleotides: 14. This CDR3 is 17 amino acids long. CDR3 amino acids: CASSCLWTGEPSGELFF. The CDR3 DNA reads TGTGCCAGCAGCTGCCTCTGGACAGGGGAGCCCTCCGGGGAGCTGTTTTTT.

In the case of this clonotype: An end of the junction does not agree with germline; a read error may underlie this. The chain joins TRBV4-1 to TRBJ1-5; 9 bases line up with TRBD1. Germline CDR1 reads MGHRA; CDR2 reads YSYEKL. CDR3 length equals 15 residues. CDR3 nucleotide sequence: TGCGCCAGCAGCCATTTGGGACAGGGCAATCAGCCCCAGAATTTT. It encodes CASSHLGQGNQPQNF.

This clonotype occurred many times. V and J are TRBV5-1 and TRBJ2-1; a weak D match, TRBD2 (6 bases). The V and J ends lost 0 bases and 13 bases respectively, with 11 bases between them. Per the germline V gene, CDR1 is SGHRS and CDR2 is YFSETQ. The CDR3 runs to 12 residues. The CDR3 bases are TGCGCCAGCAGCTTGGAGTCCGGGACTCAGTTCTTC. Translation gives CASSLESGTQFF. Supplemented by reference TRBV5-1 and TRBJ2-1, the full variable domain reads KAGVTQTPRYLIKTRGQQVTLSCSPISGHRSVSWYQQTPGQGLQFLFEYFSETQRNKGNFPGRFSGRQFSNSRSEMNVSTLELGDSALYLCASSLESGTQFFGPGTRLTVL.

This clonotype has ten or more counts. This chain links TRBV3-1 with TRBJ1-5; D possibly corresponds to TRBD1 (6 bases). V lost 4 bases and J 7 bases, leaving 14 bases between the germline ends. The CDR3 runs to 14 residues. Per germline, CDR1 LGHDT and CDR2 YNNKEL (reference sequence). This chain's CDR3 is CASSPGGGRQPQHF. Written as DNA, the CDR3 is TGTGCCAGCAGCCCTGGGGGGGGGCGCCAGCCCCAGCATTTT.

This clonotype was seen at least ten times. The chain employs TRBV12-3 or TRBV12-4 and TRBJ1-2, with D hard to call. Trimming took 6 bases from V and 4 from J, leaving 12 bases between them. This CDR3 contains 13 residues. Written as DNA, the CDR3 is TGTGCCAGCAGCCCCGACAAGATCTATGGCTACACCTTC. Protein sequence: CASSPDKIYGYTF.

This clonotype was recorded a few times. The V and J genes are TRBV3-1 and TRBJ2-1, with TRBD2 matching 8 bases. Trimming removed 0 bases from V and 14 bases from J; junction bases left unmatched: 12. Per the germline V gene, CDR1 is LGHDT and CDR2 is YNNKEL (reference sequence). The CDR3 spans 15 residues. CDR3 nucleotide sequence: TGTGCCAGCAGCCAAGAAAACCGGGGGGGCGGCGTTAAGTTCTTC. This sequence encodes CASSQENRGGGVKFF.

The J gene is TRBJ2-5, the V gene TRBV2, with 11 bases that match TRBD2. Trimming took 7 bases from V and 3 from J; bases not matched to a gene: 7. Germline lookup yields CDR1 SNHLY and CDR2 FYNNEI. The CDR3 spans 15 residues. CDR3 DNA sequence: TGTGCCAGCATTCGGGCTAGCGGGGGGAAAGAGACCCAGTACTTC. It translates to CASIRASGGKETQYF.